Only a few counts were recorded for the clone carrying this T cell receptor (beta chain). What it binds is unknown. Unique molecular identifiers were attached to individual cDNA molecules. One entry per CDR3 protein results from TCRdb running MiXCR on the 5' RACE reads. The sample lists roughly 40,000 distinct CDR3 sequences, under 9.5% seen once, with roughly 8% in the top ten. The data derive from a study of early T cells in non-severe SARS-CoV-2 infection. Study at large: Sequencing was performed on bulk RNA from unsorted whole blood, leaving chains unpaired.

Study-wide points: Anti-spike CD8 specificities were favored by VDJdb matching, whose results missed private and CD4 specificities.

Input material: whole blood. This TCR was recovered from an adult who was a healthcare worker with PCR-confirmed SARS-CoV-2 infection or an uninfected control (not recorded which).

In DNA form, the CDR3 reads TGTGCCAGCACTGTAGCTGGTCGGCAAGAGACCCAGTACTTC. Protein sequence: CASTVAGRQETQYF. The rearrangement joins TRBV2 to TRBJ2-5, with unresolved D. Germline V gene sequence: CDR1 SNHLY, CDR2 FYNNEI. The V end was cut by 7 bases, the J end by 2 bases, with 14 bases between. The CDR3 is 14 residues long.